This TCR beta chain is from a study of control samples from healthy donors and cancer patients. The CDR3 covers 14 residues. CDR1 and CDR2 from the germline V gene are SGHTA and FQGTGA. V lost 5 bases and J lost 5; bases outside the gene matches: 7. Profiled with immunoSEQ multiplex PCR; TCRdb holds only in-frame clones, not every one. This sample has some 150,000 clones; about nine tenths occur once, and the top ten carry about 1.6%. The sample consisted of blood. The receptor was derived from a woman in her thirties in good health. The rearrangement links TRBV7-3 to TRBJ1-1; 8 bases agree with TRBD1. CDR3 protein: CASSAQGADTEAFF. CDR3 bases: TGTGCCAGCAGCGCCCAGGGGGCAGATACTGAAGCTTTCTTT.